Below, 22 T cell receptor beta chains from the same sample are listed, as sequenced in a study of T cells in Graves' hyperthyroidism and ophthalmopathy. RNA transcripts gave rise to amplified TCR beta CDR3 regions. The TCR CDR3 was amplified in a first-round RT-PCR using the HTBI primer set. Using its own MiXCR run on the multiplex PCR reads, TCRdb lists one record per CDR3 protein. The data show 750,000 to 900,000 distinct CDR3 sequences, about 38% seen once. Input material: blood. All receptors derive from a man aged 18 to 30 with Graves' hyperthyroidism.

Of note for this clonotype: The junction shows a germline mismatch at one end, possibly a read error. This chain links TRBV10-1 with TRBJ2-7, with no clear D. The CDR3 length is 12 residues. Germline V CDR1 and CDR2: WNHNN, SYGVQD (reference sequence). The CDR3 region has the DNA TGTGCCAGCAGTGAATTCTTGTACGAGCAGTACTTC. Translation: CASSEFLYEQYF.

This clonotype showed up many times. V usage is TRBV29-1 and J usage is TRBJ2-7; tentative D call: TRBD1 (6 bases). The germline V gene has CDR1 SQVTM and CDR2 ANQGSEA. V lost 1 base, J lost 1 base, and 11 bases lay in between. This CDR3 comprises 14 residues. The CDR3 DNA is TGCAGCGTTGAAGGGATGGACAGTTCCTACGAGCAGTACTTC. Translated, it gives CSVEGMDSSYEQYF.

This chain links TRBV2 with TRBJ2-3; D unresolved. The CDR3 is made up of 13 amino acids. Germline lookup yields CDR1 SNHLY and CDR2 FYNNEI. V lost 0 bases, J lost 4 bases, and 5 bases lay in between. The chain's CDR3 is CASSEAQADTQYF. The CDR3 DNA reads as TGTGCCAGCAGTGAAGCGCAGGCAGATACGCAGTATTTT.

Details on this clonotype: At one end, the junction sequence differs from germline, possibly due to a read error. The chain joins TRBV7-7 to TRBJ2-2; TRBD1 matches 7 bases. This CDR3 contains 15 residues. Germline values: CDR1 SSHAT, CDR2 FNYEAQ (reference sequence). The CDR3 DNA follows: TGTGCTAGCAGCTTACAGACAGGGATTACCGGGGAGCTGTTTTTT. Protein product: CASSLQTGITGELFF.

The chain employs TRBV19 and TRBJ2-5; weak D call: TRBD1 (5 bases). In germline, CDR1 is LNHDA, CDR2 SQIVND (reference sequence). This CDR3 comprises 15 residues. Trimming pared 5 bases from V and 2 bases from J, leaving 15 bases between. CDR3 sequence reads: CASSATERLQETQYF. In DNA form, the CDR3 reads TGTGCCAGTAGTGCGACAGAAAGACTGCAAGAGACCCAGTACTTC.

A note on this clonotype: A read error is possible here, since a much larger clone lies one base away. The chain joins TRBV19 to TRBJ1-6; no definite D call. CDR3 length equals 13 residues. Germline V gene lookup returns CDR1 LNHDA and CDR2 SQIVND (reference sequence). CDR3 nucleotide sequence: TGTACCAGTACCACCTTCGGGGATTCACCCCTCCACTTT. Protein product: CTSTTFGDSPLHF.

The rearrangement joins TRBV19 to TRBJ1-1, with 7 nucleotides matching TRBD1. Germline-derived CDR1 and CDR2 are LNHDA and SQIVND (reference sequence). CDR3 length: 13 amino acids. V lost 8 bases to trimming and J lost 5 bases; unmatched junction nucleotides: 8. In DNA, the CDR3 is TGTGCCAGTCAAGAACAGGGGAAGACTGAAGCTTTCTTT. It specifies CASQEQGKTEAFF.

V is TRBV2 and J is TRBJ1-1; weak D call: TRBD1 (6 bases). Trimming stripped 1 base from V and 12 bases from J, with 9 bases between. Per germline, CDR1 SNHLY and CDR2 FYNNEI. The CDR3 contains 11 residues. CDR3 in DNA: TGTGCCAGCAGTGAAGGGACAGAGCCTTTCTTT. Translating gives CASSEGTEPFF.

This clonotype was counted many times. The chain is built from TRBV29-1 and TRBJ2-7; D is uncertain. This CDR3 has 11 amino acids. V lost 3 bases to trimming and J lost 1 base, with 4 bases between them. In germline, CDR1 is SQVTM, CDR2 ANQGSEA. The CDR3 sequence: CSVELSYEQYF. DNA for the CDR3: TGCAGCGTTGAGTTATCCTACGAGCAGTACTTC.

The chain links TRBV6-5 to TRBJ1-2, with D maybe TRBD1 (6 bases). The CDR3 is made up of 14 amino acids. Trimming removed 5 bases from V and 6 bases from J, with 16 bases in between. Germline V lookup: CDR1 MNHEY, CDR2 SVGAGI. The CDR3 bases are TGTGCCAGCAGTGACATACAGGGAATGGATGGCTACACCTTC. This codes for CASSDIQGMDGYTF.

This clonotype has a handful of counts. V is TRBV20-1 and J is TRBJ1-4; D unresolved. Trimming pared 1 base from V and 0 bases from J, leaving 6 bases between. This CDR3 comprises 14 residues. CDR1 is DFQATT and CDR2 is SNEGSKA in the germline V gene (reference sequence). The DNA for the CDR3 is TGCAGTGCTAGAGCGACCCCAACTAATGAAAAACTGTTTTTT. This sequence encodes CSARATPTNEKLFF.

This clonotype has more than one count but fewer than ten. J is TRBJ2-2 and V is TRBV9, with 8 bases aligning to TRBD2. Losses at the gene ends were 7 bases for V and 7 bases for J; bases not matched to a gene: 9. CDR1 is SGDLS and CDR2 is YYNGEE in the germline V gene. The CDR3 contains 14 residues. The CDR3 coding sequence is TGTGCCAGCGGTAAGCGGGAGTTTGGCGGGGAGCTGTTTTTT. It yields the protein CASGKREFGGELFF.

This clonotype was counted a few times. The chain is built from TRBV5-1 and TRBJ1-4; tentative D call: TRBD1 (6 bases). V lost 3 bases, J lost 5 bases, and 11 bases lay in between. The CDR3 has 14 residues. Germline V CDR1 and CDR2: SGHRS, YFSETQ. The CDR3 DNA follows: TGCGCCAGCAGCTCGGGGGGCGAAAATGAAAAACTGTTTTTT. It is translated as CASSSGGENEKLFF.

The sample holds many counts of this clonotype. The V call is TRBV20-1, the J call TRBJ2-7; D is perhaps TRBD1 (5 bases). The CDR3 sequence is 15 residues long. Germline V gives CDR1 DFQATT, CDR2 SNEGSKA (reference sequence). Trimming shortened V by 1 base and J by 1 base, and 14 bases separated the two germline ends. The CDR3: CSARVGQGLSYEQYF. CDR3 bases: TGCAGTGCTAGAGTGGGGCAGGGCTTGTCCTACGAGCAGTACTTC.

Many counts were recorded for this clonotype. The CDR3 DNA reads TGTGCCAGCATTGGATCAGGGGTAAACTATGGCTACACCTTC. This gives the protein CASIGSGVNYGYTF. This chain links TRBV2 with TRBJ1-2, with D perhaps matching TRBD1 (6 bases). V lost 7 bases and J 2 bases, leaving 14 bases between the germline ends. This CDR3 contains 14 residues. Germline V gene data show CDR1 as SNHLY and CDR2 as FYNNEI.

The gene calls are TRBV6-5 and TRBJ1-2; 7 bases agree with TRBD1. V lost 6 bases, J lost 7 bases, and 11 bases stayed unmatched. This CDR3 spans 14 amino acids. Germline V gene data show CDR1 as MNHEY and CDR2 as SVGAGI. The CDR3 DNA is TGTGCCAGCAGCGCTACAGGGGAAAATCGTGGCTACACCTTC. Amino acid sequence: CASSATGENRGYTF.

CDR3: CASSSRDSGYGYTF. The CDR3 region has the DNA TGTGCCAGCAGTTCCAGGGACAGCGGATATGGCTACACCTTC. The chain is built from TRBV7-2 and TRBJ1-2; the match to TRBD1 covers 7 bases. V lost 6 bases, J lost 5 bases, and 9 bases stayed unmatched. Germline V lookup: CDR1 SGHTA, CDR2 FQGNSA. CDR3 length equals 14 residues.

This clonotype has just a few counts. The chain recombines TRBV7-8 with TRBJ1-5; 10 bases match TRBD1. Germline V gene sequence: CDR1 SGHVS, CDR2 FQNEAQ. Trimming cost V 5 bases and J 7 bases; bases outside gene matches: 5. This CDR3 has 14 residues. The CDR3 DNA reads TGTGCCAGCAGCCGACAGGGGGCTGGCCAGCCCCAGCATTTT. Encoded protein: CASSRQGAGQPQHF.

V and J are TRBV7-2 and TRBJ2-7; 7 bases agree with TRBD1. V shed 5 bases, J shed 2 bases, and the junction held 3 bases outside the gene matches. The CDR3 is made up of 13 amino acids. CDR1 SGHTA and CDR2 FQGNSA come from the germline V gene. CDR3 coding DNA: TGTGCCAGCAGCCACGGACAGGCCTACGAGCAGTACTTC. This gives the protein CASSHGQAYEQYF.

This clonotype was seen a few times. The rearrangement uses TRBV7-9 and TRBJ1-1; possible D gene TRBD1, 5 bases. The CDR3 sequence is 15 residues long. V was pared by 6 bases and J by 0 bases, with 14 bases between. Germline values: CDR1 SEHNR, CDR2 FQNEAQ (reference sequence). This CDR3 is CASRPSDNLNTEAFF. The CDR3, as DNA: TGTGCCAGCAGACCCTCGGACAACTTGAACACTGAAGCTTTCTTT.

This rearrangement joins TRBV10-3 to TRBJ1-2, with 8 bases lining up with TRBD1. Trimming removed 0 bases from V and 4 bases from J; junction bases left unmatched: 7. The CDR3 spans 16 residues. Germline CDR1 is ENHRY and CDR2 is SYGVKD. The CDR3 loop is CAISESTGTGTYGYTF. In DNA, the CDR3 is TGTGCCATCAGTGAGTCGACAGGGACAGGAACCTATGGCTACACCTTC.

This clonotype was seen ten or more times. The gene calls are TRBV19 and TRBJ1-2; the D is unclear. Germline values: CDR1 LNHDA, CDR2 SQIVND (reference sequence). CDR3 length: 11 residues. Trimming removed 5 bases at V and 8 bases at J, with 9 bases between. The CDR3 loop reads CASSGSVGYTF. The CDR3 region has the DNA TGTGCCAGTAGTGGGTCTGTCGGCTACACCTTC.